Following are 21 T cell receptor beta chains from one sample sequenced in a study of early T cells in non-severe SARS-CoV-2 infection. TCRdb re-derived calls from the 5' RACE reads in MiXCR, one entry per CDR3 protein. The repertoire includes about 40,000 distinct CDR3 sequences, 5% to 6.5% of them detected once, and approximately 5.7% sits in the top ten. The sample here was whole blood, taken at baseline. These receptors were taken from an adult who was a healthcare worker with PCR-confirmed SARS-CoV-2 infection or an uninfected control (not recorded which).

Many counts were recorded for this clonotype. The rearrangement uses TRBV11-3 and TRBJ2-1; D is perhaps TRBD2 (5 bases). Trimming took off 5 bases at V and 3 bases at J, with 8 bases between the two ends. The CDR3 sequence is 13 residues long. The germline gives CDR1 SGHNT, CDR2 YENEEA. CDR3 protein: CASSLTNYNEQFF. The CDR3 DNA is TGTGCCAGCAGCCTGACTAACTACAATGAGCAGTTCTTC.

In its sample, this clonotype was seen many times. The gene calls are TRBV5-1 and TRBJ2-1, with 10 positions matching TRBD2. This CDR3 comprises 15 residues. Trimming at V came to 2 bases and at J to 7 bases, leaving 6 bases not matched to a gene. Germline V CDR1 and CDR2: SGHRS, YFSETQ. CDR3 nucleotides: TGCGCCAGCAGCTTTGCTAGCGGGAGTGCTAATGAGCAGTTCTTC. Translating gives CASSFASGSANEQFF.

The chain employs TRBV19 and TRBJ2-5, with D uncertain. V gave up 4 bases and J gave up 0 bases, with 6 bases separating them. The CDR3 totals 13 residues. Germline V gene sequence: CDR1 LNHDA, CDR2 SQIVND (reference sequence). This CDR3 is CASSKRNQETQYF. CDR3 in DNA: TGTGCCAGTAGTAAGAGGAACCAAGAGACCCAGTACTTC.

This clonotype showed up many times. This chain's CDR3 is CASSFSIGQNIQYF. CDR3 DNA sequence: TGTGCCAGCAGTTTTAGTATAGGTCAAAACATTCAGTACTTC. The J gene is TRBJ2-4, the V gene TRBV12-3 or TRBV12-4; D not certain. Trimming took off 3 bases at V and 5 bases at J, with 11 bases between the two ends. CDR3 length: 14 residues.

This clonotype has ten or more counts. The V gene is TRBV28, the J gene TRBJ2-7; perhaps TRBD1 as D (6 bases). Per germline, CDR1 MDHEN and CDR2 SYDVKM. The CDR3 has 15 amino acids. V dropped 6 bases and J dropped 3 bases, with 18 bases sitting between them. CDR3 loop: CASRPRTDAFYEQYV. The CDR3 DNA reads TGTGCCAGCAGGCCCCGGACAGATGCCTTCTACGAGCAGTACGTC.

This clonotype was counted many times. This chain uses TRBV4-3 with TRBJ1-5; the D gene is possibly TRBD1 (5 bases). The CDR3 has 16 residues. Trimming cost V 2 bases and J 5 bases, with 16 bases left between them. Germline CDR1 is LGHNA and CDR2 is YSLEER. The CDR3 here is CASSQSIGASHQPQHF. CDR3 nucleotides: TGCGCCAGCAGCCAAAGTATAGGGGCCTCTCATCAGCCCCAGCATTTT.

This clonotype appeared many times. The J gene is TRBJ2-3, the V gene TRBV20-1; D is possibly TRBD1 (6 bases). Trimming pared 5 bases from V and 1 base from J, leaving 13 bases between. This CDR3 has 14 residues. Germline V gene lookup returns CDR1 DFQATT and CDR2 SNEGSKA (reference sequence). The CDR3 protein is CSAGTQGRTDTQYF. CDR3 DNA: TGCAGTGCTGGAACACAGGGTCGCACAGATACGCAGTATTTT.

This rearrangement joins TRBV20-1 to TRBJ2-3; 8 bases line up with TRBD2. Germline-derived CDR1 and CDR2 are DFQATT and SNEGSKA (reference sequence). V was pared by 0 bases and J by 4 bases, with 6 bases of the junction left unmatched. The CDR3 sequence is 15 residues long. CDR3 region: CSAREIAGLPDTQYF. The CDR3 region has the DNA TGCAGTGCTAGAGAAATAGCGGGACTGCCAGATACGCAGTATTTT.

A note on this clonotype: A read error may explain this, as a much larger clone is one base away. V usage is TRBV5-6 and J usage is TRBJ1-1; 7 bases match TRBD1. CDR1 is SGHDT and CDR2 is YYEEEE in the germline V gene. CDR3 length: 16 residues. The CDR3 here is CASSLEQGGLNTETFF. The CDR3 nucleotides are TGTGCCAGCAGCTTGGAGCAGGGGGGTCTGAACACTGAAACTTTCTTT. Complete variable domain (other parts from reference TRBV5-6 and TRBJ1-1): DAGVTQSPTHLIKTRGQQVTLRCSPKSGHDTVSWYQQALGQGPQFIFQYYEEEERQRGNFPDRFSGHQFPNYSSELNVNALLLGDSALYLCASSLEQGGLNTETFFGQGTRLTVV.

This clonotype came up a few times. The chain employs TRBV5-1 and TRBJ2-5; 8 nucleotides line up with TRBD1. Germline V CDR1 and CDR2: SGHRS, YFSETQ. CDR3 length: 16 residues. The V and J ends lost 4 bases and 2 bases, in that order; junction bases with no gene match: 10. In nucleotides, the CDR3 is TGCGCCAGCAGCGCGGTTTCAGGGGGCCGACAAGAGACCCAGTACTTC. It encodes CASSAVSGGRQETQYF.

This clonotype was detected ten times or more. The J gene is TRBJ1-4, the V gene TRBV20-1; no firm D call. This CDR3 has 16 residues. V lost 1 base to trimming and J lost 3 bases, with 15 bases between them. Germline-derived CDR1 and CDR2 are DFQATT and SNEGSKA (reference sequence). CDR3 DNA: TGCAGTGCTAGAGGATCCCCGGGGTCGGCTAATGAAAAACTGTTTTTT. Translation: CSARGSPGSANEKLFF.

This clonotype was seen ten or more times. V and J are TRBV7-9 and TRBJ1-1; the D is unclear. Germline CDR1 SEHNR, CDR2 FQNEAQ (reference sequence). The CDR3 runs 13 residues. Trimming removed 1 base at V and 4 bases at J, with 7 bases between. CDR3: CASSLEKTTEAFF. The CDR3 DNA reads as TGTGCCAGCAGCTTAGAGAAAACCACTGAAGCTTTCTTT.

Ten or more counts support this clonotype. The junction shows a germline mismatch at one end, possibly a read error. This chain links TRBV7-8 with TRBJ2-1, with D possibly called TRBD1 or TRBD2 (5 bases each). The CDR3 has 14 residues. The germline V gene encodes CDR1 SGHVS and CDR2 FQNEAQ. The CDR3 DNA follows: TGTGCCAGCAGCGCGGACATTCGGACTCTCGATCTCACCTTC. Protein sequence: CASSADIRTLDLTF.

This clonotype came up many times. The chain couples TRBV29-1 to TRBJ1-1, with D uncertain. Deletions cut 6 bases from V and 1 base from J, with 18 bases between. CDR3 length: 15 residues. Germline V gives CDR1 SQVTM, CDR2 ANQGSEA. As DNA, the CDR3 is TGCAGCGTCTCTAACGCTTTGACGGGGAACACTGAAGCTTTCTTT. Translating gives CSVSNALTGNTEAFF.

This clonotype was seen at least ten times. The genes are TRBV4-3 and TRBJ2-2; 8 nucleotides line up with TRBD2. CDR3 length: 14 amino acids. V lost 2 bases and J lost 4; bases outside the gene matches: 0. CDR1 and CDR2 (germline): LGHNA, YSLEER. The CDR3 bases are TGCGCCAGCAGCCAAAGCGGGAGCACCGGGGAGCTGTTTTTT. Its protein is CASSQSGSTGELFF.

This clonotype ranks as medium-sized. The V and J genes are TRBV29-1 and TRBJ2-1; 9 bases align to TRBD2. Per the germline V gene, CDR1 is SQVTM and CDR2 is ANQGSEA. The V gene end was trimmed by 7 bases and the J gene end by 6 bases; junction bases not matched to a gene: 13. CDR3 length: 15 amino acids. Here the CDR3 reads CSAPKGLARLNEQFF. DNA for the CDR3: TGCAGCGCCCCCAAAGGACTAGCGCGACTCAATGAGCAGTTCTTC.

The CDR3, as DNA: TGCAGTGCTCCAAAGACAGGGGACCTAGCCAAAAACATTCAGTACTTC. Its translation: CSAPKTGDLAKNIQYF. V and J are TRBV20-1 and TRBJ2-4, with 8 bases identical to TRBD1. V gave up 5 bases and J gave up 0 bases; unmatched junction bases: 9. CDR3 length: 16 residues. The germline gives CDR1 DFQATT, CDR2 SNEGSKA (reference sequence).

This clonotype came up many times. V gene TRBV11-2 combines with J gene TRBJ1-1; 7 positions match TRBD1. The CDR3 is 13 residues long. The ends lost 1 base at V and 8 bases at J; junction bases unmatched: 4. Germline CDR1 and CDR2: SGHAT and FQNNGV. The CDR3: CASSLVNRGEAFF. The CDR3 DNA follows: TGTGCCAGCAGCTTAGTGAACAGGGGAGAAGCTTTCTTT.

Only a few counts were recorded for this clonotype. The rearrangement links TRBV14 to TRBJ1-2; D is undetermined. CDR3 length: 13 amino acids. From germline, CDR1 is SGHDN and CDR2 FVKESK. V was trimmed by 0 bases and J by 2 bases, leaving 4 bases between them. DNA of the CDR3: TGTGCCAGCAGCCAAGATACCAACTATGGCTACACCTTC. Protein product: CASSQDTNYGYTF.

This clonotype was observed a handful of times. This sequence joins TRBV4-1 and TRBJ2-3; D not resolved. Germline CDR1 is MGHRA and CDR2 is YSYEKL. There are 13 residues in the CDR3. V gave up 6 bases and J gave up 0 bases, with 7 bases separating them. DNA of the CDR3: TGCGCCAGCAGGGCCGGTAGCACAGATACGCAGTATTTT. Encoded protein: CASRAGSTDTQYF.

Only a few counts were recorded for this clonotype. This CDR3 reads CASRGQGNTNTEAFF. CDR3 nucleotide sequence: TGCGCCAGCCGGGGGCAGGGTAACACCAACACTGAAGCTTTCTTT. V usage is TRBV5-1 and J usage is TRBJ1-1, with D possibly TRBD1 on 6 matching bases. V lost 7 bases, J lost 2 bases, and 18 bases lay in between. The CDR3 runs to 15 residues. Germline V gene sequence: CDR1 SGHRS, CDR2 YFSETQ.